These T cell receptor beta chains were read from a single sample in a study of cytomegalovirus exposure and HLA in healthy donors. The table came from immunoSEQ multiplex PCR; TCRdb's copy has only in-frame clones and leaves some out. The table records 150,000 to 200,000 clones, roughly 86% of them present only once. The sequenced sample was PBMCs. The receptors here all came from a woman in her late teens or twenties in good health and CMV-seronegative. Both conserved end residues are part of each CDR3. The order of the fields is V gene, clone size, D gene, J gene, CDR3 protein, CDR3 DNA. A D gene is named only where the DNA matches it firmly. Some rows have no size entry. The others give once, few or many, or a class for an expanded clone.

v_call: TRBV6-5
clone_size: .
d_call: TRBD2
j_call: TRBJ2-5
cdr3_aa: CASSLAGPRETQYF
cdr3_nt: TGTGCCAGCAGCTTAGCGGGACCCAGGGAGACCCAGTACTTC

v_call: TRBV19
clone_size: .
d_call: TRBD2
j_call: TRBJ2-7
cdr3_aa: CASSLAGVYEQYF
cdr3_nt: TGTGCCAGTAGTTTAGCGGGGGTTTACGAGCAGTACTTC

v_call: TRBV29-1
clone_size: .
d_call: .
j_call: TRBJ1-2
cdr3_aa: CSVEDLSVYGYTF
cdr3_nt: TGCAGCGTTGAAGATCTTTCAGTCTATGGCTACACCTTC

v_call: TRBV19
clone_size: once
d_call: TRBD1
j_call: TRBJ2-7
cdr3_aa: CASSIGPGTGDSYEQYF
cdr3_nt: TGTGCCAGTAGTATAGGTCCGGGTACAGGGGACTCCTACGAGCAGTACTTC

v_call: TRBV5-6
clone_size: few
d_call: TRBD1
j_call: TRBJ2-7
cdr3_aa: CASSRTGGEQYF
cdr3_nt: TGTGCCAGCAGCCGTACAGGGGGCGAGCAGTACTTC

v_call: TRBV4-2
clone_size: .
d_call: .
j_call: TRBJ1-1
cdr3_aa: CASSQDIASPGGTEAFF
cdr3_nt: TGTGCCAGCAGCCAAGACATCGCCTCTCCAGGAGGGACTGAAGCTTTCTTT

v_call: TRBV6-5
clone_size: few
d_call: TRBD1
j_call: TRBJ1-2
cdr3_aa: CASRKQGDYGYTF
cdr3_nt: TGTGCCAGCAGAAAACAGGGGGACTATGGCTACACCTTC

v_call: TRBV9
clone_size: .
d_call: .
j_call: TRBJ2-1
cdr3_aa: CASSVDRGSYNEQFF
cdr3_nt: TGTGCCAGCAGCGTAGATAGGGGCTCCTACAATGAGCAGTTCTTC

v_call: TRBV30
clone_size: .
d_call: .
j_call: TRBJ2-3
cdr3_aa: CAWSSEVEGGTDTQYF
cdr3_nt: TGTGCCTGGAGTTCGGAGGTAGAGGGGGGGACAGATACGCAGTATTTT

v_call: TRBV5-1
clone_size: once
d_call: TRBD2
j_call: TRBJ2-3
cdr3_aa: CASSLGAGGTDTQYF
cdr3_nt: TGCGCCAGCAGCTTGGGAGCGGGAGGCACAGATACGCAGTATTTT

v_call: TRBV7-2
clone_size: .
d_call: TRBD1
j_call: TRBJ1-5
cdr3_aa: CASSLFSGQGNQPQHF
cdr3_nt: TGTGCCAGCAGCTTATTCTCCGGACAGGGCAATCAGCCCCAGCATTTT

v_call: TRBV19
clone_size: .
d_call: TRBD1
j_call: TRBJ1-5
cdr3_aa: CASSMDRGQPQHF
cdr3_nt: TGTGCCAGTAGTATGGACAGGGGTCAGCCCCAGCATTTT

v_call: TRBV28
clone_size: once
d_call: .
j_call: TRBJ2-1
cdr3_aa: CASSLEGSSYNEQFF
cdr3_nt: TGTGCCAGCAGTTTAGAGGGCAGCTCCTACAATGAGCAGTTCTTC

v_call: TRBV2
clone_size: .
d_call: .
j_call: TRBJ1-2
cdr3_aa: CASSVVRDGYTF
cdr3_nt: TGTGCCAGCAGTGTGGTCAGGGATGGCTACACCTTC

v_call: TRBV5-4
clone_size: once
d_call: TRBD1
j_call: TRBJ2-7
cdr3_aa: CASSSPGQGYEQYF
cdr3_nt: TGTGCCAGCAGCTCTCCGGGACAGGGATACGAGCAGTACTTC

v_call: TRBV27
clone_size: medium-sized
d_call: .
j_call: TRBJ1-1
cdr3_aa: CASSLGGAAEAFF
cdr3_nt: TGTGCCAGCAGTTTGGGCGGGGCCGCTGAAGCTTTCTTT

v_call: TRBV7-9
clone_size: .
d_call: TRBD2
j_call: TRBJ2-1
cdr3_aa: CASSSSRLAGNNEQFF
cdr3_nt: TGTGCCAGCAGCAGTAGCCGACTAGCGGGTAACAATGAGCAGTTCTTC

v_call: TRBV27
clone_size: once
d_call: TRBD2
j_call: TRBJ2-1
cdr3_aa: CASSLILGTSGYNEQFF
cdr3_nt: TGTGCCAGCAGTTTAATACTCGGGACTAGCGGTTACAATGAGCAGTTCTTC

v_call: TRBV4-1
clone_size: .
d_call: .
j_call: TRBJ1-1
cdr3_aa: CASSHEGVRSTEAFF
cdr3_nt: TGCGCCAGCAGCCATGAGGGGGTCAGGTCGACTGAAGCTTTCTTT

v_call: TRBV11-2
clone_size: .
d_call: .
j_call: TRBJ2-3
cdr3_aa: CASQISGVTDTQYF
cdr3_nt: TGTGCCAGCCAGATTTCAGGGGTCACAGATACGCAGTATTTT

v_call: TRBV10-3
clone_size: .
d_call: .
j_call: TRBJ1-5
cdr3_aa: CAISDSVSNQPQHF
cdr3_nt: TGTGCCATCAGTGATTCGGTTAGCAATCAGCCCCAGCATTTT

v_call: TRBV5-1
clone_size: .
d_call: TRBD1
j_call: TRBJ2-2
cdr3_aa: CASSLGGTGPGELFF
cdr3_nt: TGCGCCAGCAGCTTGGGAGGGACAGGGCCCGGGGAGCTGTTTTTT

v_call: TRBV19
clone_size: .
d_call: TRBD2
j_call: TRBJ2-7
cdr3_aa: CASSRFGGASYEQYF
cdr3_nt: TGTGCCAGTAGTCGATTCGGGGGGGCATCCTACGAGCAGTACTTC

v_call: TRBV29-1
clone_size: .
d_call: TRBD1
j_call: TRBJ1-1
cdr3_aa: CSANPQPGQGAEAFF
cdr3_nt: TGCAGCGCTAATCCACAACCGGGACAGGGGGCTGAAGCTTTCTTT

v_call: TRBV7-9
clone_size: .
d_call: .
j_call: TRBJ2-2
cdr3_aa: CASSPQANTGELFF
cdr3_nt: TGTGCCAGCAGCCCCCAGGCGAACACCGGGGAGCTGTTTTTT

v_call: TRBV27
clone_size: .
d_call: TRBD2
j_call: TRBJ2-2
cdr3_aa: CASFGTSGTGELFF
cdr3_nt: TGTGCCAGCTTTGGCACTAGCGGGACCGGGGAGCTGTTTTTT

v_call: TRBV18
clone_size: .
d_call: TRBD1
j_call: TRBJ2-1
cdr3_aa: CASVTGVKDHEQFF
cdr3_nt: TGTGCCAGCGTAACAGGGGTCAAAGATCATGAGCAGTTCTTC

v_call: TRBV30
clone_size: once
d_call: .
j_call: TRBJ2-2
cdr3_aa: CAWSRWQGRAGELFF
cdr3_nt: TGTGCCTGGAGTCGTTGGCAGGGGCGGGCCGGGGAGCTGTTTTTT

v_call: TRBV29-1
clone_size: few
d_call: .
j_call: TRBJ1-2
cdr3_aa: CSVRTGYGYTF
cdr3_nt: TGCAGCGTTCGCACAGGCTATGGCTACACCTTC

v_call: TRBV6-1
clone_size: .
d_call: .
j_call: TRBJ1-2
cdr3_aa: CASSEASAVYGYTF
cdr3_nt: TGTGCCAGCAGTGAAGCAAGCGCTGTCTATGGCTACACCTTC

v_call: TRBV2
clone_size: few
d_call: .
j_call: TRBJ1-5
cdr3_aa: CASSEALRGANYQPQHF
cdr3_nt: TGTGCCAGCAGTGAAGCGCTTCGGGGGGCAAATTATCAGCCCCAGCATTTT

v_call: TRBV18
clone_size: .
d_call: .
j_call: TRBJ1-2
cdr3_aa: CASSAPDGYTF
cdr3_nt: TGTGCCAGCTCCGCGCCTGATGGCTACACCTTC

v_call: TRBV5-5
clone_size: .
d_call: TRBD2
j_call: TRBJ2-3
cdr3_aa: CASSLGGLVISGTDTQYF
cdr3_nt: TGTGCCAGCAGCTTGGGAGGACTAGTTATTTCGGGCACAGATACGCAGTATTTT

v_call: TRBV11-2
clone_size: .
d_call: TRBD1
j_call: TRBJ1-1
cdr3_aa: CASSLRLDRVLAEAFF
cdr3_nt: TGTGCCAGCAGCTTGCGCTTGGACAGGGTCCTGGCTGAGGCTTTCTTT

v_call: TRBV29-1
clone_size: .
d_call: TRBD1
j_call: TRBJ1-4
cdr3_aa: CSVGTGEEKLFF
cdr3_nt: TGCAGCGTCGGGACAGGGGAAGAAAAACTGTTTTTT

v_call: TRBV27
clone_size: .
d_call: TRBD1
j_call: TRBJ1-5
cdr3_aa: CASSWDSRQPQHF
cdr3_nt: TGTGCCAGCAGTTGGGACAGCAGGCAGCCCCAGCATTTT

v_call: TRBV5-1
clone_size: once
d_call: .
j_call: TRBJ2-1
cdr3_aa: CASSPSGSNYNEQFF
cdr3_nt: TGCGCCAGCAGCCCCTCCGGGAGTAACTACAATGAGCAGTTCTTC

v_call: TRBV2
clone_size: .
d_call: TRBD2
j_call: TRBJ2-7
cdr3_aa: CASSEPAGGPGEQYF
cdr3_nt: TGTGCCAGCAGTGAACCAGCGGGAGGGCCGGGCGAGCAGTACTTC

v_call: TRBV7-2
clone_size: .
d_call: TRBD2
j_call: TRBJ2-7
cdr3_aa: CASSLVAGSAYEQYF
cdr3_nt: TGTGCCAGCAGCTTAGTAGCGGGGTCCGCCTACGAGCAGTACTTC

v_call: TRBV10-2
clone_size: once
d_call: TRBD1
j_call: TRBJ1-5
cdr3_aa: CASRPGTGSNQPQHF
cdr3_nt: TGCGCCAGCAGACCCGGGACAGGGAGCAATCAGCCCCAGCATTTT

v_call: TRBV6-5
clone_size: .
d_call: TRBD1
j_call: TRBJ2-7
cdr3_aa: CASSYVGQGYEQYF
cdr3_nt: TGTGCCAGCAGTTACGTCGGACAGGGGTACGAGCAGTACTTC

v_call: TRBV7-2
clone_size: .
d_call: .
j_call: TRBJ2-7
cdr3_aa: CASSLPRTPISALYEQYF
cdr3_nt: TGTGCCAGCAGCTTACCCCGGACACCAATTTCTGCACTATACGAGCAGTACTTC

v_call: TRBV7-2
clone_size: .
d_call: TRBD2
j_call: TRBJ2-3
cdr3_aa: CASSQHPTSGAYTDTQYF
cdr3_nt: TGTGCCAGCAGTCAACACCCCACTAGCGGAGCTTATACAGATACGCAGTATTTT

v_call: TRBV9
clone_size: .
d_call: .
j_call: TRBJ2-3
cdr3_aa: CASSVEGRPDTQYF
cdr3_nt: TGTGCCAGCAGCGTAGAGGGGCGACCAGATACGCAGTATTTT

v_call: TRBV15
clone_size: .
d_call: TRBD2
j_call: TRBJ2-1
cdr3_aa: CATSRVLAGTEQFF
cdr3_nt: TGTGCCACCAGCAGAGTACTAGCGGGGACTGAGCAGTTCTTC

v_call: TRBV5-4
clone_size: few
d_call: .
j_call: TRBJ2-7
cdr3_aa: CASSPGQVEQYF
cdr3_nt: TGTGCCAGCAGCCCTGGCCAGGTCGAGCAGTACTTC

v_call: TRBV11-2
clone_size: .
d_call: .
j_call: TRBJ2-3
cdr3_aa: CASSSLGGRTDTQYF
cdr3_nt: TGTGCCAGCAGCTCGTTGGGGGGTCGCACAGATACGCAGTATTTT

v_call: TRBV19
clone_size: .
d_call: TRBD1
j_call: TRBJ1-3
cdr3_aa: CASSTGTGIYF
cdr3_nt: TGTGCCAGTAGCACCGGGACAGGCATATATTTT

v_call: TRBV19
clone_size: once
d_call: .
j_call: TRBJ2-3
cdr3_aa: CASTNTDTQYF
cdr3_nt: TGTGCCAGTACCAACACAGATACGCAGTATTTT

v_call: TRBV5-1
clone_size: .
d_call: .
j_call: TRBJ1-6
cdr3_aa: CASTESSYNSPLHF
cdr3_nt: TGCGCCAGCACCGAGAGCTCCTATAATTCACCCCTCCACTTT

v_call: TRBV19
clone_size: .
d_call: TRBD1
j_call: TRBJ2-7
cdr3_aa: CARIRQGVSYEQYF
cdr3_nt: TGTGCCAGGATCAGACAGGGAGTGTCCTACGAGCAGTACTTC